Detailed here is one T cell receptor beta chain. This entry is derived from a study of blood T cell repertoires in COVID-19. TCRdb keeps only in-frame clones here, not all; method: immunoSEQ multiplex PCR. The sample shows some 290,000 clones, 87% of them seen only once. Trimming took off 6 bases at V and 5 bases at J, with 26 bases between the two ends. Germline V lookup: CDR1 MNHEY, CDR2 SMNVEV (reference sequence). This CDR3 comprises 18 residues. V gene TRBV27 combines with J gene TRBJ2-1; D remains unclear. This receptor was obtained from a woman between 45 and 60 years old who had recovered from COVID-19. The source material was peripheral blood. CDR3 DNA sequence: TGTGCCAGCAGCCGACGGGTAGTTACCCTACCTACGGACAATGAGCAGTTCTTC. The encoded protein is CASSRRVVTLPTDNEQFF.